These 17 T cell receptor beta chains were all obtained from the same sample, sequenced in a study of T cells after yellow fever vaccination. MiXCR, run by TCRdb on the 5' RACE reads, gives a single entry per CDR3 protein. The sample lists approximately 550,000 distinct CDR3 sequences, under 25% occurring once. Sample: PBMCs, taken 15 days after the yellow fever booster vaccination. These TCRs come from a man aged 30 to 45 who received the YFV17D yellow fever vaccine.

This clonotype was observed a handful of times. The DNA for the CDR3 is TGCGCCAGCAGCTTGAATTCACGGAACCAAGAGACCCAGTACTTC. Protein sequence: CASSLNSRNQETQYF. V gene TRBV5-1 combines with J gene TRBJ2-5; no clear D gene. V lost 1 base and J 0 bases, leaving 10 bases between the germline ends. The V gene's germline CDR1 is SGHRS and CDR2 YFSETQ. This CDR3 spans 15 amino acids.

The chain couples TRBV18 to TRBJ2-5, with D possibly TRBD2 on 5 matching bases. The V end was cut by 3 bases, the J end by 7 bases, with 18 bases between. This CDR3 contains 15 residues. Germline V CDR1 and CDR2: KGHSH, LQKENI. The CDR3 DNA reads TGTGCCAGCTCACCGTTCCGGGATACCCGAGGGACCCAGTACTTC. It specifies CASSPFRDTRGTQYF.

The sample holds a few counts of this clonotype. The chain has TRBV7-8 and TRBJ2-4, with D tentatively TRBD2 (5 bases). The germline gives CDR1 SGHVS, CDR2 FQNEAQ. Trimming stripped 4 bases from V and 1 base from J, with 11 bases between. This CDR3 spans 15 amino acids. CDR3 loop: CASSSQWEAKNIQYF. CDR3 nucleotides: TGTGCCAGCAGCTCCCAGTGGGAGGCCAAAAACATTCAGTACTTC.

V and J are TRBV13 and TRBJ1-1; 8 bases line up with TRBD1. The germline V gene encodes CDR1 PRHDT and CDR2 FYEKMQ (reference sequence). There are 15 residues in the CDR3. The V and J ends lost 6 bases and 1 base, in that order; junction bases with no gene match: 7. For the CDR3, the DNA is TGTGCCAGCAGTCACAGGGGACAGGAGAACACTGAAGCTTTCTTT. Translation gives CASSHRGQENTEAFF.

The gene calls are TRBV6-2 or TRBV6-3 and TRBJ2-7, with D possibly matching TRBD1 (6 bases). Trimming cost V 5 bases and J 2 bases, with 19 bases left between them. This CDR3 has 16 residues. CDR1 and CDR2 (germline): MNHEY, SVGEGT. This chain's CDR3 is CASSSPTPQGTYEQYF. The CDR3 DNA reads TGTGCCAGCAGTAGCCCAACGCCTCAGGGGACCTACGAGCAGTACTTC.

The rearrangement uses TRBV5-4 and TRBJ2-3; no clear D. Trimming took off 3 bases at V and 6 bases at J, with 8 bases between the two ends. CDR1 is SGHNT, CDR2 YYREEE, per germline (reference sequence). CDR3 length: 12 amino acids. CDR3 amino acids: CASSWAWDTQYF. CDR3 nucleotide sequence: TGTGCCAGCAGCTGGGCGTGGGATACGCAGTATTTT.

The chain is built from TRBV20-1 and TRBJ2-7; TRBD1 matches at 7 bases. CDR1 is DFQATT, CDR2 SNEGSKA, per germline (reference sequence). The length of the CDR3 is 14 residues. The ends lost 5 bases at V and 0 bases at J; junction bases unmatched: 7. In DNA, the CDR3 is TGCAGTGCTTCCACGACAGGGTTCTCCTACGAGCAGTACTTC. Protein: CSASTTGFSYEQYF.

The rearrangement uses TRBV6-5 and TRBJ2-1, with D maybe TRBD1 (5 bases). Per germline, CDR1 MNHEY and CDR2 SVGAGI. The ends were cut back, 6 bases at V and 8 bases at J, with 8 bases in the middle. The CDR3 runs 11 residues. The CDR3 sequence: CASRKTDEQFF. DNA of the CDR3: TGTGCCAGCAGGAAGACAGATGAGCAGTTCTTC.

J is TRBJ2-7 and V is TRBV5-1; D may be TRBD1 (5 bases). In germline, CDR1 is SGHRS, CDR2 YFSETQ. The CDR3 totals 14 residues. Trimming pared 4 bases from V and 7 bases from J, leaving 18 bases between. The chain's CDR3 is CASSPPQARGEQYF. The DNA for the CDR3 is TGCGCCAGCAGCCCACCACAGGCCCGTGGAGAGCAGTACTTC.

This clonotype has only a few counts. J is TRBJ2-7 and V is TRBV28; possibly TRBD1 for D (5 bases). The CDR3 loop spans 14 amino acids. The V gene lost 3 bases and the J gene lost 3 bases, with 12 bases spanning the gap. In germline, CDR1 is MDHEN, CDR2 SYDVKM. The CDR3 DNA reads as TGTGCCAGCAGTTTCTTATCAGGGAACTACGAGCAGTACTTC. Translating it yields CASSFLSGNYEQYF.

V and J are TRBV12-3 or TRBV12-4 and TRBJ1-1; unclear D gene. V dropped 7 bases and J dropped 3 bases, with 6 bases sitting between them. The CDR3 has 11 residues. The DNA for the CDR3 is TGTGCCAGCACCGAGGACACTGAAGCTTTCTTT. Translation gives CASTEDTEAFF.

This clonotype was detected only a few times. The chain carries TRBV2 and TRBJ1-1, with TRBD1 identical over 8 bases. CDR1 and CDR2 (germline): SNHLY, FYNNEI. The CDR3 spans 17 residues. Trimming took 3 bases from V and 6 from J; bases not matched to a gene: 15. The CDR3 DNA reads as TGTGCCAGCAGTGACAAGGTAGCATCGGACAGGGTTGCTGAAGCTTTCTTT. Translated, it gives CASSDKVASDRVAEAFF.

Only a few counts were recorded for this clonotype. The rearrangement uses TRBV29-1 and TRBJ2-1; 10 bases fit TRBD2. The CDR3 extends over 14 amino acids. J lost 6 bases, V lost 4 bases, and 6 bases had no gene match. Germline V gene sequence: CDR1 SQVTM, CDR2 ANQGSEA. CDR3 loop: CSVVLAGAFNEQFF. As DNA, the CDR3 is TGCAGCGTTGTTCTAGCGGGAGCATTCAATGAGCAGTTCTTC.

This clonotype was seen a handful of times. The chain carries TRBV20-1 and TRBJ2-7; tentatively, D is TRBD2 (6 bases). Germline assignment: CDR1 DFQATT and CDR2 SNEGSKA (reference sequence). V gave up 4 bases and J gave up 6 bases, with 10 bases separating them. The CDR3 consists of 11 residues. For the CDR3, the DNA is TGCAGTGCTACGAAGGAGGGCGAGCAGTACTTC. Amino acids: CSATKEGEQYF.

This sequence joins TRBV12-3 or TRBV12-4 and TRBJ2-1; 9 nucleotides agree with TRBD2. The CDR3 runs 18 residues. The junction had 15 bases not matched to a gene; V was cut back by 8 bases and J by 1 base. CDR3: CASAGGSGSFSSYNEQFF. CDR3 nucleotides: TGTGCCAGCGCTGGGGGTAGCGGGAGTTTTTCTTCCTACAATGAGCAGTTCTTC.

Here the CDR3 reads CASSQDRGTLGANVLTF. The CDR3 nucleotides read TGCGCCAGCAGCCAAGATAGGGGGACACTTGGGGCCAACGTCCTGACTTTC. The chain recombines TRBV4-3 with TRBJ2-6, with a weak D call TRBD1 (6 bases). The CDR3 runs to 17 residues. With 0 bases removed from V and 3 bases from J, the gap between germline ends came to 12 bases. CDR1 is LGHNA, CDR2 YSLEER, per germline.

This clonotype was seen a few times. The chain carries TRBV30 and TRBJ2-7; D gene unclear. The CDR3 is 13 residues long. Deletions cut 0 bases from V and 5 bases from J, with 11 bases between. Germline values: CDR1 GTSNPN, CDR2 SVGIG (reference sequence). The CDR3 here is CAWSVRVIHEQYF. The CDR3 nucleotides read TGTGCCTGGAGTGTACGGGTGATTCACGAGCAGTACTTC.